This T cell receptor beta chain derives from a study of tumor and adjacent non-tumor tissue in lung cancer listed by TCRdb under 2018. Looking at the study overall: Patients with adenocarcinoma (around 13), squamous cell carcinoma (2) and small cell lung cancer (1) were included in the cohort. The study compared bulk TCRbeta repertoires between lung tumor tissue and matched distant non-tumor lung tissue from 15 lung cancer patients. A few dozen paired specimens, one tumor and one normal lung sample per patient, were profiled by TCRbeta CDR3 sequencing. Among the approximately 15 patients, ages ranged from roughly 30 to 85 years, approximately ten were men and 5 were women, and disease was TNM stage I to III. In total, sequencing yielded 125,075,908 productive TCRbeta reads, which works out to an average of about 4 million reads per sample. General findings and caveats noted by the study authors: With only around 15 patients in the cohort, the authors noted that larger samples and more detailed clinical data are needed. The methods do not name the sequencing platform or mention unique molecular identifiers. Peripheral blood was not sequenced, so blood TCRbeta repertoires were not examined in the lung cancer patients of the study. Significantly higher TCR diversity (inverse Simpson) was observed in tumor tissue than in normal lung tissue (around 450 vs 150, P = 0.0075, Mann-Whitney U test). Significantly higher TCR diversity was found in younger patients, and higher tumor TCR diversity was associated with shorter overall and disease-free survival. A significantly larger cumulative share of the repertoire was made up by the top 100 clones in normal lung than in tumor tissue.

The CDR3 holds 11 amino acids from the cysteine to the phenylalanine. CDR3 DNA only is kept here, 33 bases in frame from base 1. Looking up the germline V gene (reference sequence) yields CDR1 DFQATT and CDR2 SNEGSKA. RNA was isolated from bulk unsorted tissue, and RNA quality was assessed with a NanoDrop ND-1000 and an Agilent 2100. For the normal lung samples, distant non-tumor tissue was collected more than 3 cm away from the tumor edge. The donors were newly diagnosed lung cancer patients admitted for thoracic surgery in China from August to November 2014 who had not received prior chemotherapy. Patients with previous radiotherapy or chemotherapy, or with another concurrent cancer, were excluded from the study. Surgical tissue pieces of about 1-2.2 cm3 were preserved in RNAlater solution and stored at -80 °C until use. For this clonotype: Its binding antigen is unknown. Given a much more abundant clone one base away, this may be a read error.

The library was made by multiplex PCR. Sequencing used an Illumina HiSeq 2500. TCRbeta libraries were built by three rounds of nested PCR using primers (Table S4), following protocols modified from ARM-PCR. Before sequencing, PCR products in the 200-500 bp range were cut out of the gel and cleaned up using the QIAquick gel extraction kit. The authors processed their data as follows. Trimmomatic was used to clean the reads, FLASH merged the cleaned reads into complete CDR3 sequences, and MiTCR assigned the sequences to V(D)J germline segments. VDJtools was used to compute clonal diversity as the inverse Simpson's index. In-frame sequences without a premature stop codon were defined as productive reads. Clones were called with MiXCR by TCRdb after fastp trimmed the public reads at Q25, and only in-frame beta chains were retained. Rows with a matching CDR3 protein are joined into one entry that keeps the most common DNA and genes. TCRdb assigned the V and J calls; the authors' analysis was not used. The sample contains about 43,000 distinct CDR3 sequences, 60% of them found a single time. The leading ten clones occupy 45% of the sample.

The sequence was collected from a man over 45 with non-small cell lung cancer. The V gene is TRBV20-1 and the J gene is TRBJ1-1; a stretch of 10 junction bases matches TRBD1. The sample comprised distant non-tumor lung tissue. The nucleotide sequence reads TGTTACGGACAGGGGGGGGCTGAAGCTTTCTTT. Its protein reads: CYGQGGAEAFF.